This T cell receptor (beta chain) was sequenced in a study of T cell repertoires in cytomegalovirus infection. TCRdb passed the reads through MiXCR, listing each CDR3 protein once. The sample carries about 530,000 distinct CDR3 sequences, more than 25% recorded once. V lost 1 base, J lost 7 bases, and 10 bases stayed unmatched. CDR1 DFQATT and CDR2 SNEGSKA come from the germline V gene (reference sequence). The CDR3 spans 15 residues. The V and J genes are TRBV20-1 and TRBJ2-3, with 8 bases that match TRBD2. The origin of this receptor is a human donor in good health (CMV status not recorded). Some clones in this sample may be carry-over from other donors' samples. Material for sequencing was PBMCs. The CDR3 DNA follows: TGCAGTGCTAGAGCACTAGCGGATGTCTTTTATACGCAGTATTTT. Protein sequence: CSARALADVFYTQYF.